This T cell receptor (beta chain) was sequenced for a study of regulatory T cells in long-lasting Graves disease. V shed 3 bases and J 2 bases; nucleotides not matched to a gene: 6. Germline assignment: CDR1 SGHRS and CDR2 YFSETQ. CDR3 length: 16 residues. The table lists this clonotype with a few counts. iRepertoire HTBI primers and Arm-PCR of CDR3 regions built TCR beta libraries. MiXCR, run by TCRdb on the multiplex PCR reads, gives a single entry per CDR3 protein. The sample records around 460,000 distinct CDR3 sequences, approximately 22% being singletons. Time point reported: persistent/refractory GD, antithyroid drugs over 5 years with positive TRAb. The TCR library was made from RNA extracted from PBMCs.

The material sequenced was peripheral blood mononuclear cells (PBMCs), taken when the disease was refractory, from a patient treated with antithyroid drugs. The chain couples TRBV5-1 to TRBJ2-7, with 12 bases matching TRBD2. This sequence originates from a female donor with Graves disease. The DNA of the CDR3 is TGCGCCAGCAGCTCCTCACTAGCGGGGGGTACCTACGAGCAGTACTTC. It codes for CASSSSLAGGTYEQYF.